The rows below give T cell receptor beta chains drawn from one sample of a study of read filtering for tumor transcriptome and immune sequencing. One entry per CDR3 protein, called by TCRdb with MiXCR from the reads. The sample yields 100,000 to 150,000 distinct CDR3 sequences, approximately 12% seen once. The sample taken for sequencing was a population of CD138-negative cells sorted from bone marrow. These receptors came from a donor at least 40 years old with multiple myeloma. Both conserved end residues are part of each CDR3. D genes are given only for firm matches. Expanded clones are given a class, and other clones once, few, many or no size at all.

J | D | V | size | CDR3 | DNA
TRBJ2-1 | TRBD2 | TRBV12-3/TRBV12-4 | many | CASSILAGSSYNEQFF | TGTGCCAGCAGTATCCTAGCGGGGAGCTCCTACAATGAGCAGTTCTTC
TRBJ2-3 | . | TRBV10-2 | many | CASSNAASTDTQYF | TGCGCCAGCAGTAACGCGGCTAGCACAGATACGCAGTATTTT
TRBJ1-5 | TRBD1 | TRBV20-1 | many | CSARVDGTGMSNQPQHF | TGCAGTGCTAGAGTTGACGGGACAGGGATGAGCAATCAGCCCCAGCATTTT
TRBJ2-3 | . | TRBV29-1 | many | CSGERGAGDTQYF | TGCAGCGGGGAGCGAGGGGCAGGGGATACGCAGTATTTT
TRBJ2-3 | . | TRBV5-1 | . | CASSFINPSTDTQYF | TGCGCCAGCAGCTTTATTAATCCTAGCACAGATACGCAGTATTTT
TRBJ2-1 | TRBD2 | TRBV11-3 | many | CASSPGTSGGVSFNEQFF | TGTGCCAGCAGCCCCGGGACTAGCGGGGGGGTCTCGTTCAATGAGCAGTTCTTC
TRBJ2-2 | TRBD2 | TRBV20-1 | many | CSASGTSGSIGELFF | TGCAGTGCTAGTGGGACTAGCGGGAGTATCGGGGAGCTGTTTTTT
TRBJ2-1 | TRBD2 | TRBV11-2 | many | CASSPRLAGGDNEQFF | TGTGCCAGCAGCCCACGACTAGCGGGGGGGGACAATGAGCAGTTCTTC
TRBJ1-1 | . | TRBV11-2 | many | CASSPVGGGNTEAFF | TGTGCCAGCAGCCCCGTCGGGGGGGGGAACACTGAAGCTTTCTTT
TRBJ2-5 | . | TRBV5-1 | many | CASSYSSAAGRGETQYF | TGCGCCAGCAGCTATTCTTCCGCGGCAGGCCGAGGGGAGACCCAGTACTTC